This TCR beta chain was retrieved from a study of T cell responses to AZD1222 COVID-19 vaccine. The protocol was immunoSEQ multiplex PCR, while the TCRdb copy is restricted to in-frame clones and leaves out a portion. The sample shows some 79,000 clones, over 75% of them seen only once. The sequenced sample was peripheral blood, obtained 28 days after the second AZD1222 dose. The receptor's source is an adult who received the AZD1222 COVID-19 vaccine.

The CDR3 is CASSLVAGVHEQYF. The CDR3 bases are TGTGCCAGCAGTTTGGTAGCGGGGGTTCACGAGCAGTACTTC. The genes are TRBV28 and TRBJ2-7; 9 positions match TRBD2. The ends lost 3 bases at V and 5 bases at J; junction bases unmatched: 5. The CDR3 has 14 amino acids. Germline CDR1 MDHEN, CDR2 SYDVKM. Full variable domain (rest looked up from reference TRBV28 and TRBJ2-7): DVKVTQSSRYLVKRTGEKVFLECVQDMDHENMFWYRQDPGLGLRLIYFSYDVKMKEKGDIPEGYSVSREKKERFSLILESASTNQTSMYLCASSLVAGVHEQYFGPGTRLTVT.